The rows below give T cell receptor beta chains drawn from one sample of a study of Ad26.COV2.S vaccination and SARS-CoV-2 variants. Assay: immunoSEQ multiplex PCR; the TCRdb copy retains only in-frame clones and omits some. Here the sample spans around 300,000 clones, roughly 90% being singletons. Here the sequenced sample was peripheral blood, taken in a trial of Ad26.COV2.S vaccine versus placebo. These TCRs come from a person aged 18-60 years who received the Ad26.COV2.S COVID-19 vaccine or a placebo. CDR3s include the opening cysteine and the closing phenylalanine or tryptophan. A D gene is named only where the DNA matches it firmly.

v_call: TRBV4-3
d_call: NA
j_call: TRBJ1-1
cdr3_aa: CASSQEGPGNTEAFF
cdr3_nt: TGCGCCAGCAGCCAAGAAGGCCCGGGGAACACTGAAGCTTTCTTT

v_call: TRBV7-9
d_call: TRBD2
j_call: TRBJ2-3
cdr3_aa: CASSSRTSGYTDTQYF
cdr3_nt: TGTGCCAGCAGCTCCCGGACTAGCGGATACACAGATACGCAGTATTTT

v_call: TRBV27
d_call: NA
j_call: TRBJ2-3
cdr3_aa: CASSFRAGRTDTQYF
cdr3_nt: TGTGCCAGCAGTTTTAGGGCAGGGCGCACAGATACGCAGTATTTT

v_call: TRBV3-1/TRBV3-2
d_call: NA
j_call: TRBJ1-2
cdr3_aa: CASSQDWGSDYGYTF
cdr3_nt: TGTGCCAGCAGCCAAGATTGGGGGTCGGACTATGGCTACACCTTC

v_call: TRBV5-1
d_call: NA
j_call: TRBJ1-1
cdr3_aa: CASSRDSVVDTEAFF
cdr3_nt: TGCGCCAGCAGCAGGGACTCGGTCGTGGACACTGAAGCTTTCTTT

v_call: TRBV27
d_call: TRBD2
j_call: TRBJ2-2
cdr3_aa: CASSGGTSGGTGELFF
cdr3_nt: TGTGCCAGCAGTGGCGGGACTAGCGGGGGTACCGGGGAGCTGTTTTTT

v_call: TRBV4-1
d_call: TRBD1
j_call: TRBJ2-3
cdr3_aa: CASSHTGGAADTQYF
cdr3_nt: TGCGCCAGCAGCCATACAGGGGGCGCCGCAGATACGCAGTATTTT

v_call: TRBV6-1
d_call: TRBD1
j_call: TRBJ1-5
cdr3_aa: CASSERGTGGRNQPQHF
cdr3_nt: TGTGCCAGCAGTGAACGGGGGACAGGGGGCCGGAATCAGCCCCAGCATTTT

v_call: TRBV6-2/TRBV6-3
d_call: TRBD1
j_call: TRBJ1-1
cdr3_aa: CASSFHGTGGLNTEAFF
cdr3_nt: TGTGCCAGCAGTTTCCACGGGACAGGGGGCTTGAACACTGAAGCTTTCTTT

v_call: TRBV7-2
d_call: TRBD2
j_call: TRBJ2-3
cdr3_aa: CASSSSGGAGTDTQYF
cdr3_nt: TGTGCCAGCAGCAGTAGCGGGGGGGCGGGCACAGATACGCAGTATTTT

v_call: TRBV18
d_call: NA
j_call: TRBJ1-5
cdr3_aa: CASSQTIVKAGNQPQHF
cdr3_nt: TGTGCCAGCTCACAAACGATCGTCAAGGCGGGCAATCAGCCCCAGCATTTT

v_call: TRBV6-5
d_call: NA
j_call: TRBJ2-1
cdr3_aa: CASSYYPGSYNEQFF
cdr3_nt: TGTGCCAGCAGTTACTACCCAGGATCCTACAATGAGCAGTTCTTC

v_call: TRBV2
d_call: NA
j_call: TRBJ1-4
cdr3_aa: CASNLRNEKLFF
cdr3_nt: TGTGCCAGCAACTTGAGGAATGAAAAACTGTTTTTT